This TCR beta chain comes out of a study of tumor-infiltrating lymphocytes in primary liver carcinoma. Study-level background: The tumors, T1-T3 N0M0 lesions, were about 4.2 to 10 cm across.

Germline DNA was also extracted, and blood RNA derived from unsorted whole blood. These patients lived with chronic HBV infection and had never been treated. Production of TCR beta cDNA used around 500 ng total RNA together with a constant-region primer. Researchers made the TCR beta libraries by running three nested multiplex PCR rounds with slightly modified ARM-PCR. A C-beta reverse primer was combined with TRBV1-TRBV30 forward primers in the first two PCR rounds, and each round had around 10 cycles. TCRdb used MiXCR to reprocess the multiplex PCR reads, holding one entry per CDR3 protein. The table has 200,000 or so distinct CDR3 sequences, about two thirds seen once. Overall study results and limits: Top-250-clone fractions were significantly higher in tumors than in blood (p = 0.039). Lesser overlap characterized tumor-adjacent and tumor-blood pairs relative to tumor region pairs.

The CDR3 has 16 residues. The germline gives CDR1 SGHAT, CDR2 FQNNGV. About this clonotype: The antigen is undetermined. The junction departs from the called germline gene at one end, perhaps through a read error.

The sample was peripheral blood. J is TRBJ2-7 and V is TRBV11-2; D uncertain. The receptor's source is a woman aged 55-75 years with primary liver carcinoma and hepatitis B virus infection. DNA for the CDR3: TGTGTCAGCAGTTTAGGGCTAGTTCAAATCTCCTACGAGCAGTACTTC. Protein product: CVSSLGLVQISYEQYF. Drawing the rest from reference TRBV11-2 and TRBJ2-7, the complete variable domain is EAGVAQSPRYKIIEKRQSVAFWCNPISGHATLYWYQQILGQGPKLLIQFQNNGVVDDSQLPKDRFSAERLKGVDSTLKIQPAKLEDSAVYLCVSSLGLVQISYEQYFGPGTRLTVT.